This is a list of T cell receptor beta chains from one sample in a study of blood T cell repertoires in COVID-19. Sequencing was performed with immunoSEQ multiplex PCR; in TCRdb, only in-frame clones are kept and a portion is missing. The table has 120,000 or so clones, over 70% seen once; the top ten hold approximately 3.9%. The sequencing sample was made of peripheral blood. The receptor set was obtained from a woman aged 45-65 years with acute or convalescent COVID-19. The CDR3 runs from the conserved cysteine through the conserved F or W. The D gene is left open where the match is weak. Some rows have no size entry. The others give once, few or many, or a class for an expanded clone.

>TRBV5-1|-|TRBD1|TRBJ1-3
TGCGCCAGCAGCGTCGGAGGGGGCCACTCTGGAAACACCATATATTTT
CASSVGGGHSGNTIYF
>TRBV18|-|-|TRBJ1-4
TGTGCCAGCTCACTCACCGCAAGAGCAACTAATGAAAAACTGTTTTTT
CASSLTARATNEKLFF
>TRBV5-1|few|TRBD1|TRBJ1-6
TGCGCCAGCAGCTTCAAGGACAGGGGTGGTTATAATTCACCCCTCCACTTT
CASSFKDRGGYNSPLHF
>TRBV3-1/TRBV3-2|-|TRBD1|TRBJ1-3
TGTGCCAGCAGCGACCGGGACAGGGCTGGAAACACCATATATTTT
CASSDRDRAGNTIYF
>TRBV5-5|-|-|TRBJ2-5
TGTGCCAGCAGCTTGTACTCCAGGACTGTACAAGAGACCCAGTACTTC
CASSLYSRTVQETQYF
>TRBV3-1/TRBV3-2|-|-|TRBJ1-5
TGTGCCAGCAGCCAAGATGGAGGGAAGGGATATCAGCCCCAGCATTTT
CASSQDGGKGYQPQHF
>TRBV27|few|TRBD2|TRBJ2-7
TGTGCCAGCAGTCCGCGGGGACTAGCGGGAGTCCCCGCCTACGAGCAGTACTTC
CASSPRGLAGVPAYEQYF
>TRBV18|-|-|TRBJ2-1
TGTGCCAGCTCACCACCTTCAGGGGCCGACAATGAGCAGTTCTTC
CASSPPSGADNEQFF
>TRBV5-1|-|TRBD1|TRBJ2-1
TGCGCCAGCAGCTTGAGGGGGCCGCGCGATGAGCAGTTCTTC
CASSLRGPRDEQFF
>TRBV5-5|-|TRBD1|TRBJ2-1
TGTGCCAGCAGCCCAGGGGGCCAATCCTACAATGAGCAGTTCTTC
CASSPGGQSYNEQFF
>TRBV13|-|-|TRBJ1-2
TGTGCCAGCAGCCCCCAACTCTACAGGGCGAACTATGGCTACACCTTC
CASSPQLYRANYGYTF
>TRBV9|-|-|TRBJ1-3
TGTGCCAGCAGCGCGGGGGATACTGGAAACACCATATATTTT
CASSAGDTGNTIYF
>TRBV4-2|-|TRBD2|TRBJ2-1
TGTGCCAGCAGCCAAGAGCCAAGCGGGAGGAGCTCCTACAATGAGCAGTTCTTC
CASSQEPSGRSSYNEQFF
>TRBV2|-|-|TRBJ2-3
TGTGCCACCGTCTCTAGCACAGATACGCAGTATTTT
CATVSSTDTQYF
>TRBV4-1|once|TRBD2|TRBJ2-1
TGCGCCAGCAGCCAACTCCCACAAGGACTAGCGTACAATGAGCAGTTCTTC
CASSQLPQGLAYNEQFF